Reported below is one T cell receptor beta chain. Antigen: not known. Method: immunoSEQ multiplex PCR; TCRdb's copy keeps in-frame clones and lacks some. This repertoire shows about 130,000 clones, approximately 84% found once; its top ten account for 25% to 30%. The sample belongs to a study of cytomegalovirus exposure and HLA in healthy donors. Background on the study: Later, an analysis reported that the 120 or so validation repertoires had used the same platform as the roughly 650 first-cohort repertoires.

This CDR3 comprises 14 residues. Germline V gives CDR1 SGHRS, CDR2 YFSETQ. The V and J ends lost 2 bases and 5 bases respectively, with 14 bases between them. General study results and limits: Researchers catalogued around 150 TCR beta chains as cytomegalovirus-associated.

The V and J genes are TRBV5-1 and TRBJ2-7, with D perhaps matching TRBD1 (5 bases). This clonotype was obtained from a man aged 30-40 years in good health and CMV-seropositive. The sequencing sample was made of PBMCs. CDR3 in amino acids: CASSFAQGKDEQYF. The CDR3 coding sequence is TGCGCCAGCAGCTTTGCCCAGGGTAAGGACGAGCAGTACTTC.